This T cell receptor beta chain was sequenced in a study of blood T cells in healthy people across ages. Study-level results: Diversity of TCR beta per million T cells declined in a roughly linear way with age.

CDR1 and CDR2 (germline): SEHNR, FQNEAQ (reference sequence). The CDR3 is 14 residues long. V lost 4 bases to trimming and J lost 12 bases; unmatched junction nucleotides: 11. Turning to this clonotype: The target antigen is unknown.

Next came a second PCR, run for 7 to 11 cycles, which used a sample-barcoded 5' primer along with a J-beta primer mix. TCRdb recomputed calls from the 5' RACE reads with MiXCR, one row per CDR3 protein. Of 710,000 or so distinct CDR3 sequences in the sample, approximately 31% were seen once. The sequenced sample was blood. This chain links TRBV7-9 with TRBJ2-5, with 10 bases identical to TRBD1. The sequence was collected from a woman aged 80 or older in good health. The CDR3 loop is CASSSTGGGAKKYF. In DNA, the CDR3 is TGTGCCAGCAGCTCGACAGGGGGCGGCGCGAAAAAGTACTTC.